A selection of T cell receptor beta chains follows, all from one sample in a study of STAT5B mutations in CD4+ large granular lymphocyte leukemia. Measured with immunoSEQ multiplex PCR; TCRdb has only the in-frame clones, and not every one. The sample lists fewer than 45,000 clones, about 81% occurring once. The sample comprised CD4+ T cells from blood buffy coats. The source of these receptors is a human donor in good health. The CDR3 runs from the conserved cysteine through the conserved F or W.

CDR3 protein | J gene | CDR3 length | V gene
CASRVGTGYEQYF | TRBJ2-7 | 13 | TRBV6-1
CASTQWVTSGANVLTF | TRBJ2-6 | 16 | TRBV7-2
CASSLGHGPGTQYF | TRBJ2-3 | 14 | TRBV5-1
CASSSRQLSYEQYF | TRBJ2-7 | 14 | TRBV7-8
CASSSRQGTDTQYF | TRBJ2-3 | 14 | TRBV11-2
CASMDVSLGDEQFF | TRBJ2-1 | 14 | TRBV27
CASSLTTGNTIYF | TRBJ1-3 | 13 | TRBV27
CATRTSIRDEQFF | TRBJ2-1 | 13 | TRBV6-1
CASRSGGPTETQYF | TRBJ2-5 | 14 | TRBV7-8
CASSGGWLAASYEQYF | TRBJ2-7 | 16 | TRBV10-2
CASSYEGDTEAFF | TRBJ1-1 | 13 | TRBV6-5
CASSPPEGQPQHF | TRBJ1-5 | 13 | TRBV7-2
CASSLGTGSNQPQHF | TRBJ1-5 | 15 | TRBV5-1
CASRDSGGGTDTQYF | TRBJ2-3 | 15 | TRBV6-1
CASSKAYEQYF | TRBJ2-7 | 11 | TRBV6-5
CATGTSGGQSTDTQYF | TRBJ2-3 | 16 | TRBV10-3
CASSISRSNYGYTF | TRBJ1-2 | 14 | TRBV19
CASSEVGGLRASQPQHF | TRBJ1-5 | 17 | TRBV2
CASSTDRGQTQYF | TRBJ2-5 | 13 | TRBV4-3
CASSETGVGYTF | TRBJ1-2 | 12 | TRBV2